These 23 T cell receptor beta chains were all obtained from the same sample, sequenced in a study of cytomegalovirus exposure and HLA in healthy donors. Primers for the PCR totalled 60 Vbeta and 13 Jbeta. Data came from immunoSEQ multiplex PCR; TCRdb stores just in-frame clones and leaves some out. Of over 150,000 clones in the sample, roughly four fifths were seen once. Sequencing used PBMCs. Source of these receptors: a man aged 55-75 years in good health and CMV-seronegative.

The chain is built from TRBV10-3 and TRBJ2-3; 7 bases map to TRBD2. Germline-derived CDR1 and CDR2 are ENHRY and SYGVKD. This CDR3 has 14 residues. Losses at the gene ends were 6 bases for V and 5 bases for J; bases not matched to a gene: 8. The CDR3 DNA sequence: TGTGCCATCAGAGGGGACTATTACAGAGATACGCAGTATTTT. Residues: CAIRGDYYRDTQYF.

The chain couples TRBV6-5 to TRBJ1-5, with D hard to call. CDR3 size: 14 residues. Germline loops: CDR1 MNHEY, CDR2 SVGAGI. Trimming took 4 bases from V and 3 from J, leaving 10 bases between them. The CDR3 nucleotides are TGTGCCAGCAGTTCAGGAGGGCACAATCAGCCCCAGCATTTT. Amino acid sequence: CASSSGGHNQPQHF.

The CDR3 region has the DNA TGTGCCAGCAGTCCGCTGCTCACCGGGACAAACTATGGCTACACCTTC. It specifies CASSPLLTGTNYGYTF. The chain is built from TRBV28 and TRBJ1-2, with a possible D match to TRBD1 (6 bases). The V and J ends lost 5 bases and 2 bases respectively, with 18 bases between them. The CDR3 extends over 16 amino acids. The germline CDR1 and CDR2 sequences are MDHEN and SYDVKM.

This rearrangement joins TRBV4-3 to TRBJ1-1; weak D call: TRBD1 (6 bases). V lost 4 bases and J lost 1, with 10 bases in between. Germline CDR1 is LGHNA and CDR2 is YSLEER. CDR3 length equals 14 residues. CDR3 bases: TGCGCCAGCAGCCCGTCGACAGGGAACACTGAAGCTTTCTTT. Translated, it gives CASSPSTGNTEAFF.

J is TRBJ2-1 and V is TRBV5-1, with 11 bases lining up with TRBD2. J lost 7 bases, V lost 4 bases, and 7 bases had no gene match. The CDR3 is 15 amino acids. Germline lookup yields CDR1 SGHRS and CDR2 YFSETQ. DNA for the CDR3: TGCGCCAGCAGCGTGGGACTAGCGGCTGGGAATGAGCAGTTCTTC. It encodes CASSVGLAAGNEQFF.

The CDR3 spells CASGQGVHGYTF. CDR3 DNA sequence: TGTGCCTCGGGACAGGGGGTACATGGCTACACCTTC. The chain recombines TRBV30 with TRBJ1-2, with 11 nucleotides matching TRBD1. After removal of 7 bases from V and 6 bases from J, the junction contained 4 bases not matched to a gene. The CDR3 runs to 12 residues. Germline assignment: CDR1 GTSNPN and CDR2 SVGIG (reference sequence).

The chain recombines TRBV7-9 with TRBJ2-3; D may be TRBD2 (6 bases). V was pared by 2 bases and J by 5 bases, with 14 bases between. Per the germline V gene, CDR1 is SEHNR and CDR2 is FQNEAQ (reference sequence). The CDR3 extends over 15 amino acids. The CDR3 loop reads CASSLPLVGGDTQYF. The CDR3 nucleotides are TGTGCCAGCAGCTTACCTCTCGTCGGGGGAGATACGCAGTATTTT.

V gene TRBV29-1 combines with J gene TRBJ2-5; D not resolved. This CDR3 region has 12 residues. The germline V gene has CDR1 SQVTM and CDR2 ANQGSEA. The V end was cut by 3 bases, the J end by 0 bases, with 5 bases between. CDR3 sequence: CSVETNQETQYF. In nucleotides, the CDR3 is TGCAGCGTTGAGACAAACCAAGAGACCCAGTACTTC.

V gene TRBV27 combines with J gene TRBJ2-1; 9 bases are shared with TRBD1. The CDR3 is 15 amino acids. Trimming cost V 6 bases and J 8 bases; bases outside gene matches: 11. The germline gives CDR1 MNHEY, CDR2 SMNVEV (reference sequence). The DNA of the CDR3 is TGTGCCAGCAGACCCGGGGACAGGGTAATCCATGAGCAGTTCTTC. This encodes CASRPGDRVIHEQFF.

This clone occurred a few times. This sequence joins TRBV19 and TRBJ1-3; no clear D gene. Trimming cost V 6 bases and J 0 bases, with 9 bases left between them. The CDR3 covers 14 residues. In germline, CDR1 is LNHDA, CDR2 SQIVND (reference sequence). DNA of the CDR3: TGTGCCAGTAGCCTACAGATCTCTGGAAACACCATATATTTT. This codes for CASSLQISGNTIYF.

The chain has TRBV18 and TRBJ1-5; D might be TRBD1 (5 bases). CDR3 length equals 14 residues. V lost 1 base to trimming and J lost 5 bases, with 9 bases between them. CDR1 and CDR2 (germline): KGHSH, LQKENI. CDR3 protein: CASSPQGEDQPQHF. The CDR3 DNA sequence: TGTGCCAGCTCACCACAAGGGGAAGATCAGCCCCAGCATTTT.

CDR3 in amino acids: CASSLDAGLSNEKLFF. The CDR3 region has the DNA TGTGCCAGCAGCTTAGATGCAGGGCTGAGTAATGAAAAACTGTTTTTT. The V call is TRBV11-2, the J call TRBJ1-4; a possible D gene is TRBD1 (5 bases). Germline lookup yields CDR1 SGHAT and CDR2 FQNNGV. V lost 0 bases and J lost 4, with 12 bases in between. CDR3 length: 16 amino acids.

V gene TRBV7-7 combines with J gene TRBJ2-5; D not resolved. Trimming stripped 2 bases from V and 2 bases from J, with 6 bases between. Germline V gene lookup returns CDR1 SSHAT and CDR2 FNYEAQ (reference sequence). This CDR3 contains 13 residues. The CDR3 sequence is CASSLTWQETQYF. In DNA, the CDR3 is TGTGCCAGCAGCTTAACTTGGCAAGAGACCCAGTACTTC. The full variable domain, completed using reference TRBV7-7 and TRBJ2-5, is GAGVSQSPRYKVTKRGQDVTLRCDPISSHATLYWYQQALGQGPEFLTYFNYEAQPDKSGLPSDRFSAERPEGSISTLTIQRTEQRDSAMYRCASSLTWQETQYFGPGTRLLVL.

The chain couples TRBV5-1 to TRBJ2-5; 8 positions match TRBD1. Germline assignment: CDR1 SGHRS and CDR2 YFSETQ. The ends lost 0 bases at V and 0 bases at J; junction bases unmatched: 1. The CDR3 loop spans 15 amino acids. The CDR3 nucleotides are TGCGCCAGCAGCTTGGGACAGGGGTACCAAGAGACCCAGTACTTC. Translated: CASSLGQGYQETQYF.

V usage is TRBV29-1 and J usage is TRBJ2-7, with 9 bases aligning to TRBD2. CDR3 length: 13 residues. From germline, CDR1 is SQVTM and CDR2 ANQGSEA. Trimming at V came to 7 bases and at J to 2 bases, leaving 6 bases not matched to a gene. CDR3 protein: CSGRASGTYEQYF. CDR3 DNA sequence: TGCAGCGGGAGGGCTAGCGGGACCTACGAGCAGTACTTC.

V is TRBV10-3 and J is TRBJ1-1; a possible D gene is TRBD1 (6 bases). V lost 2 bases, J lost 4 bases, and 11 bases lay in between. CDR1 ENHRY and CDR2 SYGVKD come from the germline V gene. The CDR3 runs to 14 residues. CDR3 protein: CAISEPLDSTEAFF. The CDR3 region has the DNA TGTGCCATCAGTGAGCCCCTGGACAGCACTGAAGCTTTCTTT.

V is TRBV7-2 and J is TRBJ2-1; D is unclear. This CDR3 is built from 13 residues. The germline gives CDR1 SGHTA, CDR2 FQGNSA. V shed 5 bases and J shed 0 bases, with 5 bases lying between them. Written as DNA, the CDR3 is TGTGCCAGCAGCACCGGCTCCTACAATGAGCAGTTCTTC. Translated, it gives CASSTGSYNEQFF.

This chain joins TRBV2 and TRBJ1-1; TRBD1 matches at 7 bases. Germline loops: CDR1 SNHLY, CDR2 FYNNEI. Unmatched junction bases numbered 11, after V lost 7 bases and J lost 3 bases. The CDR3 totals 15 residues. CDR3 loop: CASNLGQGVYTEAFF. CDR3 sequence (DNA): TGTGCCAGCAATCTAGGTCAGGGGGTGTACACTGAAGCTTTCTTT.

This clone appeared a few times. J is TRBJ1-2 and V is TRBV28; 7 bases are a match to TRBD1. The V gene's germline CDR1 is MDHEN and CDR2 SYDVKM. V dropped 6 bases and J dropped 4; count of bases not matched to a gene: 5. The CDR3 spans 13 residues. CDR3 region: CASRRQGRYGYTF. The DNA for the CDR3 is TGTGCCAGCAGACGACAGGGCCGCTATGGCTACACCTTC.

The V gene is TRBV6-1, the J gene TRBJ2-1; 11 bases map to TRBD2. The CDR3 is made up of 15 amino acids. V was pared by 5 bases and J by 6 bases, with 6 bases of the junction left unmatched. From germline, CDR1 is MNHNS and CDR2 SASEGT. In DNA, the CDR3 is TGTGCCAGCAGTTCACTAGCGGGAGTATTCAATGAGCAGTTCTTC. The encoded protein is CASSSLAGVFNEQFF.

The V and J genes are TRBV9 and TRBJ2-2; D not certain. Per the germline V gene, CDR1 is SGDLS and CDR2 is YYNGEE. The CDR3 has 15 residues. Trimming took 4 bases from V and 5 from J, leaving 15 bases between them. As DNA, the CDR3 is TGTGCCAGCAGCCCACACGCCATTGAAACCGGGGAGCTGTTTTTT. The encoded protein is CASSPHAIETGELFF.

This chain's CDR3 is CASSQATSNQPQHF. CDR3 coding DNA: TGTGCCAGCAGCCAAGCTACCAGCAATCAGCCCCAGCATTTT. The chain couples TRBV16 to TRBJ1-5; D gene ambiguous. Per the germline V gene, CDR1 is KGHSY and CDR2 is FQNENV. This CDR3 has 14 amino acids. V was cut by 2 bases and J by 1 base, with 6 bases left in between.

The chain has TRBV28 and TRBJ2-5; 11 nucleotides agree with TRBD2. Trimming at V came to 6 bases and at J to 2 bases, leaving 14 bases not matched to a gene. The germline CDR1 and CDR2 sequences are MDHEN and SYDVKM. The CDR3 sequence is 18 residues long. CDR3 sequence (DNA): TGTGCCAGCAGCCGAAACCGCATGGGACTAGCGGAACAAGAGACCCAGTACTTC. Its translation: CASSRNRMGLAEQETQYF. Together with reference TRBV28 and TRBJ2-5, the CDR3 gives the full variable domain: DVKVTQSSRYLVKRTGEKVFLECVQDMDHENMFWYRQDPGLGLRLIYFSYDVKMKEKGDIPEGYSVSREKKERFSLILESASTNQTSMYLCASSRNRMGLAEQETQYFGPGTRLLVL.